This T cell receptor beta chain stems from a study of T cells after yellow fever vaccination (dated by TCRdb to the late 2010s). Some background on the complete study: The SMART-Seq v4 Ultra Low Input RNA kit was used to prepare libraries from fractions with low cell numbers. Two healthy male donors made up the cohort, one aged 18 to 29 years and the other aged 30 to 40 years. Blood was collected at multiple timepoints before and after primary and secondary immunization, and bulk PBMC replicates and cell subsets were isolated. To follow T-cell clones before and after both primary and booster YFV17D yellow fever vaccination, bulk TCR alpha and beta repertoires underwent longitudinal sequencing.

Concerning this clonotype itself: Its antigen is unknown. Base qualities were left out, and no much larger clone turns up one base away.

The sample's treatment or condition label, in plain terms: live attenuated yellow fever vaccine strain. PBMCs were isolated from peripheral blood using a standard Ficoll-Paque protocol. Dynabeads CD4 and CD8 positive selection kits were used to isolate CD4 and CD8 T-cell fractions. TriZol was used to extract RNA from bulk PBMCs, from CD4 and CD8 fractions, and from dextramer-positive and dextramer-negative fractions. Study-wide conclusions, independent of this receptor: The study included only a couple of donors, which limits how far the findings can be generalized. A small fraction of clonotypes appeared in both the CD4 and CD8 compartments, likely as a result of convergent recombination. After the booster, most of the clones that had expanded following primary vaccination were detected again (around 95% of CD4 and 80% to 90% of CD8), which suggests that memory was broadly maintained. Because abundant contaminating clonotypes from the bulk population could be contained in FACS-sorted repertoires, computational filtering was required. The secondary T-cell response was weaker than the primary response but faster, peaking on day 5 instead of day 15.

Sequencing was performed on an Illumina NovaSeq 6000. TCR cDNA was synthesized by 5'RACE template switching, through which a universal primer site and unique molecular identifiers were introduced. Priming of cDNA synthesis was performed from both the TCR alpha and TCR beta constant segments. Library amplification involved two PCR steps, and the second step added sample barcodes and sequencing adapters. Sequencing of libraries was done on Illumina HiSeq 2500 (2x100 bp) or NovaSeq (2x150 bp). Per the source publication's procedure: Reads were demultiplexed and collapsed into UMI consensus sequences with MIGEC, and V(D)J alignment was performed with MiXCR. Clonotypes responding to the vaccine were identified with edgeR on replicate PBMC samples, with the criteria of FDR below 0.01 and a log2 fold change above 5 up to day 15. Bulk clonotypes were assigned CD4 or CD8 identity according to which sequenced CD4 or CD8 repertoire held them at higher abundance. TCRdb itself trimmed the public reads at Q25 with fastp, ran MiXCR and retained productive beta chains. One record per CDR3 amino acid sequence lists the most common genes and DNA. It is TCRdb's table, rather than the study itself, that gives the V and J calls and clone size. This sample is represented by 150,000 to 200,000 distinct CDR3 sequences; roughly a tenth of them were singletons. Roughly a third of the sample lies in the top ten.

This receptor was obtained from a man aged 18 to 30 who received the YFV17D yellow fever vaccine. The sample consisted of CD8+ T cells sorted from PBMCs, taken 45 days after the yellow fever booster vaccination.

Here is the DNA: TGTGCCAGCAGCTTCGGGACAGCTGGGGAGCTGTTTTTT. Its translation is CASSFGTAGELFF. Recombination connected TRBV14 to TRBJ2-2; 7 central nucleotides agree with TRBD1. The CDR3 sequence holds 13 residues, the cysteine and phenylalanine included. The kept DNA is CDR3 alone, 39 bases in frame from the first base. V ends up 5 bases short and J 8 bases short, with an unmatched junction base count of 5. From the germline V gene, CDR1 is SGHDN and CDR2 is FVKESK.